This is a list of T cell receptor beta chains from one sample in a study of blood T cell repertoires in COVID-19. Sequencing was performed with immunoSEQ multiplex PCR; in TCRdb, only in-frame clones are kept and a portion is missing. This table has about 190,000 clones, almost 85% appearing once. Material for sequencing was peripheral blood. These receptors all come from a woman in her 70s with active or convalescent COVID-19. Each CDR3 is given with its conserved first and last residue. A D gene is named only where the DNA matches it firmly. Expanded clones get a size class; other rows say once, few or many, or leave the size out.

d_call: NA; clone_size: NA; j_call: TRBJ2-2; v_call: TRBV2; cdr3_nt: TGTGCCAGCAGTGAACCGGGGAACACCGGGGAGCTGTTTTTT; cdr3_aa: CASSEPGNTGELFF
d_call: NA; clone_size: NA; j_call: TRBJ2-7; v_call: TRBV14; cdr3_nt: TGTGCCAGCAGCCAAAAACGAGGAGCCACTACGACCTACGAGCAGTACTTC; cdr3_aa: CASSQKRGATTTYEQYF
d_call: TRBD2; clone_size: NA; j_call: TRBJ2-1; v_call: TRBV3-1/TRBV3-2; cdr3_nt: TGTGCCAGCAGCCAGCCGGGTAGCGGGAGAGGGGAGCAGTTCTTC; cdr3_aa: CASSQPGSGRGEQFF
d_call: TRBD2; clone_size: few; j_call: TRBJ2-5; v_call: TRBV7-2; cdr3_nt: TGTGCCAGCAGCTTAGTGGCGGGAGTGTCAGAGACCCAGTACTTC; cdr3_aa: CASSLVAGVSETQYF
d_call: TRBD2; clone_size: NA; j_call: TRBJ2-7; v_call: TRBV29-1; cdr3_nt: TGCAGCGTGGGGAGCGGGAGGGCCCCCTACGAGCAGTACTTC; cdr3_aa: CSVGSGRAPYEQYF
d_call: TRBD2; clone_size: NA; j_call: TRBJ2-3; v_call: TRBV28; cdr3_nt: TGTGCCAGCAGTTTAGGGACTAGCGGGAGATCAGATACGCAGTATTTT; cdr3_aa: CASSLGTSGRSDTQYF
d_call: NA; clone_size: NA; j_call: TRBJ2-7; v_call: TRBV20-1; cdr3_nt: TGCAGTGCTAGTGATAGCAGACAGGTCAGCTCCTACGAGCAGTACTTC; cdr3_aa: CSASDSRQVSSYEQYF
d_call: TRBD1; clone_size: NA; j_call: TRBJ2-2; v_call: TRBV6-1; cdr3_nt: TGTGCCAGCAGTGTCAGGGCAGGGGGTCCCACCGGGGAGCTGTTTTTT; cdr3_aa: CASSVRAGGPTGELFF
d_call: NA; clone_size: NA; j_call: TRBJ2-1; v_call: TRBV5-1; cdr3_nt: TGCGCCAGCAGCTTGAGTCTGGCGGGCTATTACAATGAGCAGTTCTTC; cdr3_aa: CASSLSLAGYYNEQFF
d_call: TRBD1; clone_size: NA; j_call: TRBJ2-2; v_call: TRBV11-3; cdr3_nt: TGTGCCAGCAGCGGACAGGGGGCGATCGGGGAGCTGTTTTTT; cdr3_aa: CASSGQGAIGELFF
d_call: TRBD2; clone_size: NA; j_call: TRBJ2-7; v_call: TRBV3-1/TRBV3-2; cdr3_nt: TGTGCCAGCAGCCGAAGAGGACTAGCGGGAGAAAGCGAGCAGTACTTC; cdr3_aa: CASSRRGLAGESEQYF
d_call: TRBD2; clone_size: NA; j_call: TRBJ2-7; v_call: TRBV19; cdr3_nt: TGTGCCAGTAGTTCGGGACTAGCGGCTTACGAGCAGTACTTC; cdr3_aa: CASSSGLAAYEQYF
d_call: NA; clone_size: NA; j_call: TRBJ1-6; v_call: TRBV27; cdr3_nt: TGTGCCAGCAGGGCCGACAGGTTGAATAATTCACCCCTCCACTTT; cdr3_aa: CASRADRLNNSPLHF
d_call: NA; clone_size: once; j_call: TRBJ1-4; v_call: TRBV24-1; cdr3_nt: TGTGCCACCAGTAAAGGGGCAAATGAAAAACTGTTTTTT; cdr3_aa: CATSKGANEKLFF